This TCR beta chain was identified during a study of blood T cell repertoires in COVID-19. Study information: There were acute and convalescent COVID-19 samples, and they came from the United States, Italy and Spain. T cells, B-cell-depleted T cells, or PBMCs provided the cDNA or gDNA that served as material.

This CDR3 is 15 amino acids long. V lost 6 bases to trimming and J lost 0 bases, with 12 bases between them. The germline V gene encodes CDR1 LNHDA and CDR2 SQIVND (reference sequence). Seattle patient enrollment occurred during active infection, with longitudinal follow-up thereafter. In the authors' workflow: Nucleated cell counts were estimated from reference gene primer amplification. The assay was immunoSEQ multiplex PCR, and TCRdb's table has in-frame clones only and misses some. V, J and clone size were drawn from that table, and D and trimming were deduced from the DNA. The table has approximately 65,000 clones, 90% seen once; the top ten hold around 0.52%.

This TCR was recovered from a man between 45 and 60 years old with COVID-19, enrolled during active disease. This rearrangement joins TRBV19 to TRBJ1-5; D is ambiguous. Material: peripheral blood. CDR3 in amino acids: CASRLQRSSNQPQHF. DNA of the CDR3: TGTGCCAGTAGATTACAGAGATCTAGCAATCAGCCCCAGCATTTT.